The text below deals with one TCR beta chain. The antigen it recognizes is unknown. Per-base quality was not reported, and no clone a single base away is much larger than it. TCRbeta CDR3 regions were amplified from genomic DNA using the immunoSEQ Assay, a bias-controlled multiplex PCR. The authors' pipeline ran thus. Nucleated cell counts per sample were estimated from amplification of reference gene primers within the assay. Sequence reads were collapsed and filtered to measure the absolute abundance of every unique TCRbeta CDR3 rearrangement. For each sample, productive Simpson clonality was calculated as the square root of Simpson's diversity index over productive rearrangements. Sourced from immuneACCESS, this table was stored by TCRdb with only in-frame sequences that have V and J called. A share of the clones is absent; for the studies checked, an unresolved V gene accounts for under half, and the remainder has no known explanation. That table supplies the V and J calls and clone size; D and trimming were determined from the DNA. This sample is represented by some 50,000 clones; 80% to 90% of them were singletons. The leading ten clones occupy approximately 15% of the sample.

Each collaborating institution followed its own protocols to collect whole blood in K2EDTA tubes. For TCRbeta analysis, collaborators shipped samples in one of three forms: frozen whole blood, isolated PBMCs, or DNA extracted from either of those sample types. The record originates from a study of blood T cell repertoires in COVID-19 (dated by TCRdb to 2019 to 2021). Regarding the study in general: The collaborator samples originated in the United States, Italy and Spain and spanned the acute and convalescent phases of COVID-19. Where available, HLA class I and class II types were taken from metadata supplied by the sample provider and were not determined by assay-based typing. Samples were obtained from the ongoing ImmuneRACE study (first 160 participants) and from approximately 1,200 subjects provided by 6 global collaborators. Nearly every sample came with metadata listing a de-identified subject ID, COVID-19 status, age in years and sex. The repertoires were released in a freely available public database intended as a resource for research on the immune response to SARS-CoV-2. Subjects who had been exposed to COVID-19, were actively infected with it, or had recovered from it provided the deeply sampled blood TCRbeta repertoires that made up the dataset. The prospective study material was composed of cDNA or gDNA derived from T cells, B-cell-depleted T cells, or PBMCs.

Paper-wide results and their limitations: The amount of clinical and demographic metadata varied by source and participant and was provided uncurated.

Spanning cysteine to phenylalanine, the CDR3 consists of 13 amino acids. The CDR3 DNA has 39 bases and is translated from base 1. Trimming takes 6 bases from V and 1 base from J, and the germline ends sit 9 bases apart. The clonotype comes from a human donor in a cohort sampled during active COVID-19. The donor label of this sample is uncertain. Sequenced input: peripheral blood. This chain joins TRBV12-3 or TRBV12-4 to TRBJ2-5; the best D guess is TRBD2, with 6 bases matching. The DNA is as follows: TGTGCCAGCAGCCTGGGGGGCCAAGAGACCCAGTACTTC. This sequence encodes CASSLGGQETQYF.